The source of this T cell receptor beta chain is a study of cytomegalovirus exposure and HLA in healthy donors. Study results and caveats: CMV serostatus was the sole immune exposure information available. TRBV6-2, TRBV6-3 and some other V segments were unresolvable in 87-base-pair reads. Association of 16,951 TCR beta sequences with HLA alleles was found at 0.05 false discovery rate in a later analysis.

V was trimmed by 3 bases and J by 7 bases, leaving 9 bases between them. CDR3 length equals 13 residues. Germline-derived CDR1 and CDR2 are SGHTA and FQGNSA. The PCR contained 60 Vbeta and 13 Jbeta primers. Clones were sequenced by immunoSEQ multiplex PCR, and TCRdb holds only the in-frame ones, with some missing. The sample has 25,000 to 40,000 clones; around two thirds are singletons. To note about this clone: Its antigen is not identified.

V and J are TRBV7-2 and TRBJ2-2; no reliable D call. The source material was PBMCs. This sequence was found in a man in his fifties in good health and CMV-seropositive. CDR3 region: CASSFPYLGELFF. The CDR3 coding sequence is TGTGCCAGCAGCTTCCCCTATCTCGGGGAGCTGTTTTTT.